A selection of T cell receptor beta chains follows, all from one sample in a study of CD8 T cells in ankylosing spondylitis. TCRdb fed the 5' RACE reads into MiXCR, producing one record per CDR3 protein. The sample lists about 140,000 distinct CDR3 sequences, 25% to 35% occurring once. Sequencing was performed on synovial fluid, either unsorted or a sorted T cell fraction (not recorded which). The receptors derive from a male donor with ankylosing spondylitis. The CDR3 runs from the conserved cysteine through the conserved F or W. The D gene is left open where the match is weak. Rows give clone size only sometimes, using once, few, many, or a class for an expanded clone.

>TRBD1|TRBJ1-2|TRBV20-1|many
CSARQGANYGYTF
TGCAGTGCTAGACAGGGGGCTAACTATGGCTACACCTTC
>.|TRBJ2-1|TRBV12-3/TRBV12-4|.
CASSLKSGIEQFF
TGTGCCAGCAGTTTAAAATCAGGGATTGAGCAGTTCTTC
>.|TRBJ2-5|TRBV4-2|.
CASSQEESSRRGIQYF
TGTGCCAGCAGCCAAGAGGAATCTAGCCGTCGTGGGATCCAGTACTTC
>.|TRBJ1-3|TRBV3-1|.
CASSQGRRGPGNTIYF
TGTGCCAGCAGCCAAGGACGCCGGGGCCCGGGAAACACCATATATTTT
>.|TRBJ2-5|TRBV20-1|.
CSALPGEETQYF
TGCAGTGCTCTTCCAGGGGAAGAGACCCAGTACTTC
>TRBD1|TRBJ1-3|TRBV28|.
CASSHPGQGFWGNTIYF
TGTGCCAGCAGTCACCCGGGACAGGGGTTTTGGGGAAACACCATATATTTT
>.|TRBJ2-7|TRBV11-2|few
CASSPPRGYEQYF
TGTGCCAGCAGCCCCCCGAGGGGCTACGAGCAGTACTTC
>.|TRBJ1-1|TRBV6-5|.
CASSYSKGVKGEAFF
TGTGCCAGCAGTTACTCGAAGGGGGTAAAGGGTGAAGCTTTCTTT
>.|TRBJ1-1|TRBV28|.
CASSRSSSIPEAFF
TGTGCCAGCAGTAGGTCCTCGAGCATCCCTGAAGCTTTCTTT
>.|TRBJ2-4|TRBV5-1|.
CASSLGWTPIAGKNIQYF
TGCGCCAGCAGCTTGGGGTGGACACCGATCGCCGGGAAAAACATTCAGTACTTC
>.|TRBJ1-1|TRBV20-1|.
CSARVIRVSTEAFF
TGCAGTGCTAGAGTTATCCGAGTTAGCACTGAAGCTTTCTTT
>.|TRBJ1-1|TRBV19|.
CASSIDGAADKAFF
TGTGCCAGTAGTATAGATGGGGCAGCCGACAAAGCTTTCTTT
>.|TRBJ1-2|TRBV5-1|many
CASSSGTELVGYTF
TGCGCCAGCAGCTCGGGGACCGAGTTGGTTGGCTACACCTTC
>TRBD2|TRBJ2-1|TRBV3-1|few
CASSQLPSGSFNEQFF
TGTGCCAGCAGCCAACTTCCTAGCGGGAGTTTCAATGAGCAGTTCTTC
>TRBD1|TRBJ2-3|TRBV5-4|.
CASSYGQASTDTQYF
TGTGCCAGCAGCTACGGACAGGCGAGCACAGATACGCAGTATTTT
>TRBD2|TRBJ2-1|TRBV5-1|.
CASSLGLAGHYNEQFF
TGCGCCAGCAGCTTGGGCCTAGCGGGGCACTACAATGAGCAGTTCTTC
>TRBD2|TRBJ2-2|TRBV27|.
CASSFRLAGGPVTGELFF
TGTGCCAGCAGTTTCAGACTAGCGGGGGGGCCCGTCACCGGGGAGCTGTTTTTT
>.|TRBJ2-3|TRBV20-1|many
CSAERSGGDTQYF
TGCAGTGCTGAGCGGTCCGGAGGAGATACGCAGTATTTT
>TRBD2|TRBJ2-2|TRBV30|.
CACIPGLAVTGELFF
TGTGCCTGTATACCGGGACTAGCGGTAACCGGGGAGCTGTTTTTT
>.|TRBJ2-7|TRBV15|many
CATSRAQNYEQYF
TGTGCCACCAGCAGAGCCCAAAATTACGAGCAGTACTTC
>.|TRBJ2-3|TRBV5-5|.
CASSTKGDGGDTQYF
TGTGCCAGCAGCACAAAAGGGGACGGAGGAGATACGCAGTATTTT
>.|TRBJ2-7|TRBV18|many
CASSPRAPKGYEQYF
TGTGCCAGCTCACCACGGGCCCCGAAGGGCTACGAGCAGTACTTC
>.|TRBJ1-5|TRBV30|.
CAWRRDFNQPQHF
TGTGCCTGGAGGCGGGACTTCAATCAGCCCCAGCATTTT
>.|TRBJ2-5|TRBV7-9|.
CASSPVVGTETQYF
TGTGCCAGCAGCCCAGTGGTCGGGACAGAGACCCAGTACTTC
>.|TRBJ2-1|TRBV6-2/TRBV6-3|few
CASSYFPASYNEQFF
TGTGCCAGCAGTTACTTCCCCGCCTCCTACAATGAGCAGTTCTTC
>TRBD1|TRBJ2-1|TRBV4-3|many
CASSQVQGPYNEQFF
TGCGCCAGCAGCCAGGTACAGGGGCCGTACAATGAGCAGTTCTTC
>.|TRBJ2-1|TRBV20-1|many
CSARAYNQLREQFF
TGCAGTGCTAGGGCGTACAATCAGCTTCGTGAGCAGTTCTTC
>TRBD2|TRBJ2-7|TRBV7-2|many
CASSLKGLAGGSYEQYF
TGTGCCAGCAGCTTAAAGGGACTAGCGGGGGGTTCCTACGAGCAGTACTTC
>TRBD1|TRBJ2-2|TRBV18|.
CASSPRGQTNTGELFF
TGTGCCAGCTCACCACGGGGACAGACGAACACCGGGGAGCTGTTTTTT
>.|TRBJ1-4|TRBV7-9|few
CASSRDGATNEKLFF
TGTGCCAGCAGCCGCGACGGGGCAACTAATGAAAAACTGTTTTTT
>.|TRBJ2-5|TRBV18|few
CASSPTVEGETQYF
TGTGCCAGCTCACCAACCGTGGAGGGGGAGACCCAGTACTTC
>.|TRBJ2-5|TRBV5-1|.
CASSLGRGRVWETQYF
TGCGCCAGCAGCTTGGGGCGGGGGCGCGTTTGGGAGACCCAGTACTTC
>.|TRBJ1-1|TRBV7-8|.
CASSLALFPGQTEAFF
TGTGCCAGCAGCTTAGCGCTTTTTCCGGGGCAGACTGAAGCTTTCTTT
>.|TRBJ1-2|TRBV11-2|few
CASSPIGSGSGGYTF
TGTGCCAGCAGCCCAATAGGGAGCGGCTCGGGTGGCTACACCTTC
>.|TRBJ1-1|TRBV5-6|.
CASSPPLAGPAMNTEAFF
TGTGCCAGCAGCCCCCCTCTGGCTGGGCCAGCTATGAACACTGAAGCTTTCTTT
>.|TRBJ2-7|TRBV20-1|many
CSAPQGGVSYEQYF
TGCAGTGCACCCCAGGGGGGCGTATCCTACGAGCAGTACTTC
>.|TRBJ2-5|TRBV4-2|.
CASSHEAGMVETQYF
TGTGCCAGCAGCCACGAGGCGGGGATGGTGGAGACCCAGTACTTC
>.|TRBJ1-6|TRBV6-5|few
CASSYSSGGRDSPLHF
TGTGCCAGCAGTTACTCGAGTGGGGGCCGGGATTCACCCCTCCACTTT
>.|TRBJ1-1|TRBV3-1|.
CASSQVWWDTEAFF
TGTGCCAGCAGCCAAGTGTGGTGGGACACTGAAGCTTTCTTT
>TRBD1|TRBJ2-1|TRBV20-1|few
CSASLQGTLVYNEQFF
TGCAGTGCTAGTCTACAGGGGACCTTAGTTTACAATGAGCAGTTCTTC
>TRBD2|TRBJ2-7|TRBV20-1|.
CSAEVAGGLKSYEQYF
TGCAGTGCGGAAGTGGCGGGAGGCCTAAAATCCTACGAGCAGTACTTC
>.|TRBJ2-7|TRBV20-1|.
CSARAYRAYEQYF
TGCAGTGCTAGAGCCTACCGGGCCTACGAGCAGTACTTC
>.|TRBJ2-7|TRBV5-1|many
CASSLVVQPYEQYF
TGCGCCAGCAGCTTAGTGGTACAGCCCTACGAGCAGTACTTC
>.|TRBJ2-1|TRBV4-1|many
CASSQGQGGVTEQFF
TGCGCCAGCAGCCAAGGACAGGGAGGGGTCACTGAGCAGTTCTTC
>TRBD1|TRBJ2-7|TRBV24-1|.
CATSDGQGISYEQYF
TGTGCCACCAGTGATGGACAGGGGATCTCCTACGAGCAGTACTTC
>TRBD2|TRBJ2-3|TRBV4-1|.
CASSRGTSASTDTQYF
TGCGCCAGCAGCCGAGGGACTAGCGCTAGCACAGATACGCAGTATTTT
>TRBD2|TRBJ2-5|TRBV13|.
CASSSRTSGSRETQYF
TGTGCCAGCAGCTCGAGGACTAGCGGGAGTCGAGAGACCCAGTACTTC
>.|TRBJ1-1|TRBV20-1|.
CSARGGGKTEAFF
TGCAGTGCTAGAGGAGGGGGGAAAACTGAAGCTTTCTTT
>.|TRBJ1-2|TRBV5-1|.
CASSLGARDYTF
TGCGCCAGCAGCTTGGGAGCGAGGGACTACACCTTC
>.|TRBJ2-1|TRBV6-2/TRBV6-3|.
CASGPLGREQFF
TGTGCCAGCGGCCCACTGGGGCGTGAGCAGTTCTTC
>TRBD2|TRBJ2-7|TRBV28|.
CASSLGGSDLEQYF
TGTGCCAGCAGTTTAGGCGGGAGCGACCTCGAGCAGTACTTC
>TRBD1|TRBJ1-2|TRBV5-1|many
CASSLQGALYGYTF
TGCGCCAGCAGCTTACAGGGGGCCCTCTATGGCTACACCTTC
>.|TRBJ2-2|TRBV6-1|.
CASTRTGPGSNTGELFF
TGTGCCAGCACCCGAACGGGGCCAGGGTCGAACACCGGGGAGCTGTTTTTT
>.|TRBJ1-3|TRBV4-3|.
CASSQDHTGFSGNTIYF
TGCGCCAGCAGCCAAGACCATACAGGATTCTCTGGAAACACCATATATTTT
>TRBD1|TRBJ1-5|TRBV7-9|few
CASSLSGQGGNQPQHF
TGTGCCAGCAGCTTATCGGGACAGGGAGGCAATCAGCCCCAGCATTTT
>.|TRBJ1-2|TRBV29-1|.
CSVEEWNYGYTF
TGCAGCGTTGAAGAGTGGAACTATGGCTACACCTTC
>.|TRBJ1-4|TRBV5-1|.
CASSWAPGGTNEKLFF
TGCGCCAGCAGCTGGGCACCTGGGGGGACTAATGAAAAACTGTTTTTT
>.|TRBJ2-7|TRBV20-1|.
CSANGGTWEYEQYF
TGCAGTGCCAACGGCGGGACCTGGGAGTACGAGCAGTACTTC
>.|TRBJ2-7|TRBV6-1|many
CASSQGIPYEQYF
TGTGCCAGCAGCCAGGGGATTCCCTACGAGCAGTACTTC
>.|TRBJ2-7|TRBV5-1|few
CASSQVSSYEQYF
TGCGCCAGCAGCCAGGTCTCCTCCTACGAGCAGTACTTC